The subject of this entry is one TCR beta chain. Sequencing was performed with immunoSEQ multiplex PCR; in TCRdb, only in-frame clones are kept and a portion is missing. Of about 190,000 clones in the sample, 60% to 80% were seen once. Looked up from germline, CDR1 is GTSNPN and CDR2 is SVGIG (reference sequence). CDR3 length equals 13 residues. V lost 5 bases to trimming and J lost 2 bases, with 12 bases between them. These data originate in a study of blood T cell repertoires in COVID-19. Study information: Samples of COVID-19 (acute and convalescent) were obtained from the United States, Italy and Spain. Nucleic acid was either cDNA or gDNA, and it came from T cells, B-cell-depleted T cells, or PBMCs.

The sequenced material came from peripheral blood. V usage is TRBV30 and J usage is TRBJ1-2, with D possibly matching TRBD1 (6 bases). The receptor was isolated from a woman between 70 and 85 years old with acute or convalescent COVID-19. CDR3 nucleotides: TGTGCCTGGGACAGGCGACGGAACTATGGCTACACCTTC. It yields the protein CAWDRRRNYGYTF.